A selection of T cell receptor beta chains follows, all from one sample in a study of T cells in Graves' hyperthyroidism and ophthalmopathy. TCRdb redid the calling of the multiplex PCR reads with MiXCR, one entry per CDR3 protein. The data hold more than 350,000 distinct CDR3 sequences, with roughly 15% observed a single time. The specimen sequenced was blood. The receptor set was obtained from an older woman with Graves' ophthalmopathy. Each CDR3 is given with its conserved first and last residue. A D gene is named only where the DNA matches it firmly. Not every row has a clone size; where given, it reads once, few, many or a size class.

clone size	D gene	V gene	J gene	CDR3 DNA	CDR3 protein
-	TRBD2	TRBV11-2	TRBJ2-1	TGTGCCAGCCGCGGACTAGCGGGAGCCTACAATGAGCAGTTCTTC	CASRGLAGAYNEQFF
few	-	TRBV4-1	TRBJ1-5	TGCGCCAGCAGCCAAGACCGGGCATTGGACCCCCAGCATTTT	CASSQDRALDPQHF
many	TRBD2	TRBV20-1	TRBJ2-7	TGCAGTGCTTCCAGGACTAGCGGACTTTCCTACGAGCAGTACTTC	CSASRTSGLSYEQYF
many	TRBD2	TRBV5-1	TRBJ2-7	TGCGCCAGCAGCTCGGAATCACTAGCGGGGGGACTCTACGAGCAGTACTTC	CASSSESLAGGLYEQYF
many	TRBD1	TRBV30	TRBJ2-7	TGTGCCTGGAGTTTGGGACAGCCGAGCTCCTACGAGCAGTACTTC	CAWSLGQPSSYEQYF
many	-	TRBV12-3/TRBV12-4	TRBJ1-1	TGTGCCAGCAGCTTATTTACGAACACTGAAGCTTTCTTT	CASSLFTNTEAFF
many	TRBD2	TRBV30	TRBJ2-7	TGTGCCTGGAGCAAACTAGCGGGAGTGGCGGGGCAGTACTTC	CAWSKLAGVAGQYF
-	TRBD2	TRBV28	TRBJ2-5	TGTGCCAGCAGTTTATGGTCTAGCGGGAGGGAGAAGACCCAGTACTTC	CASSLWSSGREKTQYF
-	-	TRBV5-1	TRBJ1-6	TGCGCCAGCAGCTTGGGGGCTGGGACTCTTTCTCAAGGGACCTATAATTCACCCCTCCACTTT	CASSLGAGTLSQGTYNSPLHF
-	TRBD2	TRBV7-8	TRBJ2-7	TGTGCCAGCAGCTTAGCGGTGGCTAGCGGGAGTCTCTACGAGCAGTACTTC	CASSLAVASGSLYEQYF
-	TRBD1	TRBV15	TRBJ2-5	TGTGCCACCAGCAGCGGGACAGGGGGAGAGGAGACCCAGTACTTC	CATSSGTGGEETQYF
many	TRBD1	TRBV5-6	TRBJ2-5	TGTGCCAGCAGCCGGGCGGGCAGGGGGCAGAGGGAGACCCAGTACTTC	CASSRAGRGQRETQYF
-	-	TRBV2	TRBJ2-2	TGTGCCGGCAGGCGGAACACCGGGGAGCTATTTTTT	CAGRRNTGELFF
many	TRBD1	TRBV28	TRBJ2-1	TGTGCCAGCAGGGACAGGACTTCCTACAATGAGCAGTTCTTC	CASRDRTSYNEQFF
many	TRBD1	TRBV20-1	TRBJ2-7	TGCAGTGCTCATGACAGGGGGCACTACGAGCAGTACTTC	CSAHDRGHYEQYF
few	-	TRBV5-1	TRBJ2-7	TGCGCCAGCAGCTCCCGGGACAAAGACTACGAGCAGTACTTC	CASSSRDKDYEQYF
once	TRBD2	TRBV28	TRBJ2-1	TGTGCCAGCCATATAGCGGGAGGTTTTGTAGGGGAGCAGTTCTTC	CASHIAGGFVGEQFF
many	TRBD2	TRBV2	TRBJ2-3	TGTGCCAGCAGTGAAGTAGCGGGAGATACGCAGTATTTT	CASSEVAGDTQYF
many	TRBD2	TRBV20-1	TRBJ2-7	TGCAGGGCAGAGCGGGATACGGCCGAGCAGTACTTC	CRAERDTAEQYF
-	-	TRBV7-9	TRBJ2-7	TGTGCCAGCAGCCGAGCTGGAGGCTACGAGCAGTACTTC	CASSRAGGYEQYF
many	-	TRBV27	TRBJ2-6	TGTGCCACCCGGGAAACCGGGACCCGATACTCTGGGGCCAACGTCCTGACTTTC	CATRETGTRYSGANVLTF
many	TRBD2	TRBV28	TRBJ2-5	TGTGCCAGCAGCCTCAGCGGGGGGATGGGAGAGACCCAGTACTTC	CASSLSGGMGETQYF
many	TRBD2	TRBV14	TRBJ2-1	TGTGCCAGCAGCCAAGATTTGGCTAGCGGCCATGAGCAGTTCTTC	CASSQDLASGHEQFF
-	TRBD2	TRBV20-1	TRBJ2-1	TGCAGTCACAAGGCGCGAAAAGGACTAGCGGGATACAATGAGCAGTTCTTC	CSHKARKGLAGYNEQFF
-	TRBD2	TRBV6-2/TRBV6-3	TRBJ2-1	TGTGCCAGCAAAGGGCTAGCGGTCTTTCATGAGCAGTTCTTC	CASKGLAVFHEQFF
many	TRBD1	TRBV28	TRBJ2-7	TGTGCCAGCAGCCGTTTAGACAGGGTGAGGTCCTACGAGCAGTACTTC	CASSRLDRVRSYEQYF
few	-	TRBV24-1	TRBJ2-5	TGTGCCACCAGTGATTTGGGACCGTCCCACCAAGAGACCCAGTACTTC	CATSDLGPSHQETQYF
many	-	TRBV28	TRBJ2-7	TGTGCCAGCAGTTCCTTAGGGCTGGCCTACGAGCAGTACTTC	CASSSLGLAYEQYF
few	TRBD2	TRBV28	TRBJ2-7	TGTGCCAGCAGTTTGCTTAGCGGGCGGGACGAGCAGTACTTC	CASSLLSGRDEQYF
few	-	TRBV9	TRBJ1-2	TGTGCCAGCAGCACGCCGTCCCCTCCCTATGGCTACACCTTC	CASSTPSPPYGYTF
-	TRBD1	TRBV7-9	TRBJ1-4	TGTGCCAGCAGTTCAGGACAGGGGCCTTATGTTGAAAAACTGTTTTTT	CASSSGQGPYVEKLFF
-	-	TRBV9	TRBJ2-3	TGTGCCAGCAGCGTAAAGGGAGTCTCGACAGATACGCAGTATTTT	CASSVKGVSTDTQYF
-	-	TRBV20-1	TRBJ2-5	TGCAGTGCTAGAGATGAAGGGGGAGGATTGGGGACCCAGTACTTC	CSARDEGGGLGTQYF
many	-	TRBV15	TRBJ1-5	TGTGCCACCAGGGTCGGGACCGCCAATCAGCCCCAGCATTTT	CATRVGTANQPQHF